What follows are 15 T cell receptor beta chains derived from one specimen sequenced in a study of T cell responses to AZD1222 COVID-19 vaccine. Libraries were prepared by immunoSEQ multiplex PCR; TCRdb keeps only in-frame clonotypes and omits some of them. Of roughly 270,000 clones detected, almost 95% appear once; the ten largest clones hold less than 0.65%. The sequences come from peripheral blood, collected 28 days after the second AZD1222 dose. Source of these receptors: an adult who received the AZD1222 COVID-19 vaccine.

In nucleotides, the CDR3 is TGTGCCAGCTCCTGGACTTACTCGAACACCGGGGAGCTGTTTTTT. Its protein product is CASSWTYSNTGELFF. This chain joins TRBV18 and TRBJ2-2, with a tentative D call TRBD2 (5 bases). Germline V gives CDR1 KGHSH, CDR2 LQKENI. The ends were cut back, 6 bases at V and 0 bases at J, with 11 bases in the middle. This CDR3 is 15 amino acids long.

This chain connects TRBV4-1 to TRBJ2-7; possibly TRBD1 for D (6 bases). The CDR3 runs to 13 residues. Germline CDR1 MGHRA, CDR2 YSYEKL. With 5 bases removed from V and 4 bases from J, the gap between germline ends came to 12 bases. DNA of the CDR3: TGCGCCAGCAGCTCCCGGGACAAATACGAGCAGTACTTC. Protein product: CASSSRDKYEQYF.

A few counts support this clone. The V and J genes are TRBV5-6 and TRBJ2-5, with D possibly being TRBD2 (6 bases). The germline gives CDR1 SGHDT, CDR2 YYEEEE. This CDR3 is 16 amino acids long. Trimming pared 0 bases from V and 5 bases from J, leaving 17 bases between. CDR3 sequence reads: CASSLGDLRGRETQYF. CDR3 sequence (DNA): TGTGCCAGCAGCTTGGGGGATTTGCGGGGACGGGAGACCCAGTACTTC. The variable domain in full, with the rest retrieved from reference TRBV5-6 and TRBJ2-5, is DAGVTQSPTHLIKTRGQQVTLRCSPKSGHDTVSWYQQALGQGPQFIFQYYEEEERQRGNFPDRFSGHQFPNYSSELNVNALLLGDSALYLCASSLGDLRGRETQYFGPGTRLLVL.

V usage is TRBV6-6 and J usage is TRBJ1-6, with D maybe TRBD1 (6 bases). Trimming removed 5 bases from V and 16 bases from J, with 15 bases in between. The germline CDR1 and CDR2 sequences are MNHNY and SVGAGI (reference sequence). The CDR3 contains 12 residues. In DNA form, the CDR3 reads TGTGCCAGCAGTCCGGGGGCCCTGCTTCTCCACTTT. Its protein is CASSPGALLLHF.

Worth noting for this clone: Other DNA sequences of this sample code for an identical CDR3. J is TRBJ1-6 and V is TRBV7-9; no firm D call. This CDR3 comprises 12 residues. Germline CDR1 and CDR2: SEHNR and FQNEAQ (reference sequence). V gave up 1 base and J gave up 10 bases, with 5 bases separating them. The CDR3 nucleotides read TGTGCCAGCAGCTTAGATCGATCACCCCTCCACTTT. Protein product: CASSLDRSPLHF.

This clone was seen only once. V and J are TRBV7-2 and TRBJ1-6; TRBD1 is a possible D gene (5 bases). Trimming removed 5 bases from V and 7 bases from J, with 15 bases in between. This CDR3 spans 15 amino acids. Germline CDR1 SGHTA, CDR2 FQGNSA. For the CDR3, the DNA is TGTGCCAGCAGCCCGGGGACGGGACTAAATTCACCCCTCCACTTT. It encodes CASSPGTGLNSPLHF.

The V and J genes are TRBV5-1 and TRBJ1-5, with a tentative D call TRBD1 (6 bases). Germline V gene data show CDR1 as SGHRS and CDR2 as YFSETQ. Trimming pared 8 bases from V and 0 bases from J, leaving 12 bases between. This CDR3 has 14 residues. The CDR3 spells CARPGGFSNQPQHF. DNA for the CDR3: TGCGCCAGACCGGGGGGCTTTAGCAATCAGCCCCAGCATTTT.

The chain uses TRBV5-1 and TRBJ2-2; 15 bases map to TRBD2. The V gene end was trimmed by 4 bases and the J gene end by 3 bases; junction bases not matched to a gene: 10. Germline-derived CDR1 and CDR2 are SGHRS and YFSETQ. This CDR3 contains 19 residues. CDR3 in amino acids: CASSQWTSGGALDTGELFF. The CDR3 coding sequence is TGCGCCAGCAGCCAATGGACTAGCGGGGGGGCCTTAGACACCGGGGAGCTGTTTTTT.

The chain employs TRBV11-3 and TRBJ2-7; weak D call: TRBD2 (6 bases). Germline V CDR1 and CDR2: SGHNT, YENEEA. The CDR3 extends over 18 amino acids. V was shortened by 11 bases and J by 2 bases, with 31 bases between the two germline ends. The CDR3 sequence: CAASGRHIPGTPTYEQYF. DNA of the CDR3: TGTGCCGCTTCGGGGAGGCACATCCCCGGGACTCCAACCTACGAGCAGTACTTC. The complete variable domain, with remaining parts taken from reference TRBV11-3 and TRBJ2-7, reads EAGVVQSPRYKIIEKKQPVAFWCNPISGHNTLYWYLQNLGQGPELLIRYENEEAVDDSQLPKDRFSAERLKGVDSTLKIQPAELGDSAVYLCAASGRHIPGTPTYEQYFGPGTRLTVT.

The chain uses TRBV18 and TRBJ1-4; D is unclear. Trimming pared 3 bases from V and 8 bases from J, leaving 19 bases between. Germline V CDR1 and CDR2: KGHSH, LQKENI. The CDR3 length is 16 residues. CDR3 sequence reads: CASSPKYGYLEEKLFF. The CDR3 region has the DNA TGTGCCAGCTCACCTAAGTACGGGTACCTTGAGGAAAAACTGTTTTTT.

The chain employs TRBV6-2 or TRBV6-3 and TRBJ1-1, with TRBD1 matching over 7 bases. The CDR3 is 15 residues long. In germline, CDR1 is MNHEY, CDR2 SVGEGT. V dropped 5 bases and J dropped 0; count of bases not matched to a gene: 6. The CDR3 loop reads CASSPQGGMNTEAFF. CDR3 coding DNA: TGTGCCAGCAGTCCCCAGGGGGGAATGAACACTGAAGCTTTCTTT.

V gene TRBV28 combines with J gene TRBJ2-7; D uncertain. Germline V CDR1 and CDR2: MDHEN, SYDVKM. V dropped 3 bases and J dropped 1 base, with 7 bases sitting between them. This CDR3 is built from 13 residues. CDR3 residues: CASSFAPSYEQYF. The CDR3 nucleotides are TGTGCCAGCAGTTTCGCCCCTTCCTACGAGCAGTACTTC.

The chain has TRBV7-3 and TRBJ2-2; D perhaps matches TRBD1 (5 bases). Trimming cost V 3 bases and J 3 bases, with 11 bases left between them. The CDR3 sequence is 15 residues long. CDR1 and CDR2 (germline): SGHTA, FQGTGA. The CDR3 DNA reads as TGTGCCAGCAGCTTTGGGGCTACCGACACCGGGGAGCTGTTTTTT. Its protein product is CASSFGATDTGELFF.

This sequence joins TRBV5-1 and TRBJ1-3; D is unresolved. Per the germline V gene, CDR1 is SGHRS and CDR2 is YFSETQ. The CDR3 is 15 residues long. The ends were cut back, 2 bases at V and 0 bases at J, with 9 bases in the middle. The CDR3 loop is CASSFAPGSGNTIYF. CDR3 sequence (DNA): TGCGCCAGCAGCTTTGCTCCCGGCTCTGGAAACACCATATATTTT.

This clone has a single count. The gene calls are TRBV6-2 or TRBV6-3 and TRBJ1-6; 7 positions match TRBD1. Germline CDR1 and CDR2: MNHEY and SVGEGT. V shed 5 bases and J 2 bases; nucleotides not matched to a gene: 3. The CDR3 sequence is 15 residues long. For the CDR3, the DNA is TGTGCCAGCAGTCGCGGGACAGCCTATAATTCACCCCTCCACTTT. Protein sequence: CASSRGTAYNSPLHF.